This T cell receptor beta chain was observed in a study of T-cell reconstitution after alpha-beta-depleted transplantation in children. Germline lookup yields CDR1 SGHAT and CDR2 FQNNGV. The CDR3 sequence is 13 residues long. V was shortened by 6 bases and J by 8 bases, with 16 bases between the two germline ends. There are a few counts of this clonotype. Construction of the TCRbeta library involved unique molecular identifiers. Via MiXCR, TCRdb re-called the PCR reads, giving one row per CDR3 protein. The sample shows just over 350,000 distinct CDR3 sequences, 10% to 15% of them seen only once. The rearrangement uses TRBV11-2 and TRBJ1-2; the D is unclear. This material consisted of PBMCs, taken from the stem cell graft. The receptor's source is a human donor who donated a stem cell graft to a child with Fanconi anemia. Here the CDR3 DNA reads TGTGCCAGCAGACTCGGAATGGAGATGGGCTACACCTTC. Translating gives CASRLGMEMGYTF.